This T cell receptor beta chain is from a study of memory CD4+ T cells and cytomegalovirus serostatus. The germline V gene has CDR1 SGDLS and CDR2 YYNGEE. This CDR3 is built from 17 residues. The ends lost 4 bases at V and 3 bases at J; junction bases unmatched: 14. On this clone: The antigen remains unidentified.

Single viable CD3+CD4+CD8-CD45RO+ cells were sorted as the memory CD4+ T cells. CMV serostatus came from serum IgG against pp150, pp28, p38, p52. The study's findings and limits: CMV serostatus prediction reached median AUC 0.95, or 0.91 with US-trained model.

TCRdb keeps only in-frame clones here, not all; method: immunoSEQ multiplex PCR. This sample has under 50,000 clones, with over 65% found just once. Sequenced input: memory CD4+ T cells from blood. This clonotype was obtained from an adult in good health and CMV-seronegative. V usage is TRBV9 and J usage is TRBJ1-1; 8 positions match TRBD1. The DNA of the CDR3 is TGTGCCAGCAGCCCAAGCAGGACAGGGAAGGTACACACTGAAGCTTTCTTT. Its translation is CASSPSRTGKVHTEAFF.